The 27 T cell receptor beta chains reported below all come from one sample, sequenced in a study of molecular identifiers for immune sequencing clone quantification. MiXCR, run by TCRdb on the PCR reads, gives a single entry per CDR3 protein. The repertoire holds some 12,000 distinct CDR3 sequences, with approximately 20% as singletons. The material sequenced was naive CD8+ T cells from blood, with Jurkat cell RNA spiked in. Subset: FACS-sorted CD8+CD4-CCR7+CD45RA+ naive T cells. These receptors came from a human donor in good health. Some libraries in this study had Jurkat cell RNA spiked in.

In this sample, this clonotype turned up many times. The chain is built from TRBV28 and TRBJ2-3; D might be TRBD2 (6 bases). The V end was cut by 3 bases, the J end by 2 bases, with 15 bases between. From germline, CDR1 is MDHEN and CDR2 SYDVKM. The CDR3 has 16 residues. CDR3 coding DNA: TGTGCCAGCAGTTTGGGCGGGACCGCTTTCACAGATACGCAGTATTTT. It yields the protein CASSLGGTAFTDTQYF.

The chain employs TRBV6-6 and TRBJ2-3; no definite D call. The V end was cut by 6 bases, the J end by 2 bases, with 15 bases between. In germline, CDR1 is MNHNY, CDR2 SVGAGI (reference sequence). The length of the CDR3 is 15 residues. The CDR3 here is CASSPLRRLTDTQYF. Here the CDR3 DNA reads TGTGCCAGCAGCCCCCTCCGCAGACTCACAGATACGCAGTATTTT.

The chain has TRBV28 and TRBJ2-3; D may correspond to TRBD1 or TRBD2 (5 bases each). The V gene's germline CDR1 is MDHEN and CDR2 SYDVKM. Trimming left V 5 bases short and J 3 bases short, with 15 bases between. This CDR3 spans 15 amino acids. CDR3 amino acids: CASSADNGATDTQYF. In DNA, the CDR3 is TGTGCCAGCAGTGCAGATAACGGGGCTACAGATACGCAGTATTTT.

By share, this clonotype ranks as medium-sized. V gene TRBV21-1 combines with J gene TRBJ2-1; the tabulated D call, TRBD1, remains unverified against the DNA. TRBV21-1 is reported as a pseudogene. The CDR3 covers 15 residues. CDR3: CASSKELPLYNEQFF. CDR3 bases: TGTGCCAGCAGCAAAGAATTACCCCTGTACAATGAGCAGTTCTTC.

The sample holds many counts of this clonotype. This chain uses TRBV24-1 with TRBJ2-3; 11 bases agree with TRBD2. Losses at the gene ends were 4 bases for V and 1 base for J; bases not matched to a gene: 6. Germline V gene lookup returns CDR1 KGHDR and CDR2 SFDVKD. There are 17 residues in the CDR3. This CDR3 is CATSDLTSGIGTDTQYF. CDR3 coding DNA: TGTGCCACCAGTGACCTGACTAGCGGGATAGGCACAGATACGCAGTATTTT.

On this clonotype itself: A much more abundant neighbour one base away suggests this may be a read error. This sequence joins TRBV28 and TRBJ1-4; 11 nucleotides match TRBD1. This CDR3 is 17 amino acids long. Trimming at V came to 6 bases and at J to 3 bases, leaving 9 bases not matched to a gene. Germline V gene data show CDR1 as MDHEN and CDR2 as SYDVKM. The CDR3 nucleotides are TGTGCCAGCAGGCTTCGGGACAGGGGGAAAGCTAATGAAAAACTGTTTTTT. Protein: CASRLRDRGKANEKLFF.

By share of the sample, this clonotype is medium-sized. The rearrangement uses TRBV7-9 and TRBJ1-1, with unresolved D. This CDR3 comprises 13 residues. Germline CDR1 SEHNR, CDR2 FQNEAQ (reference sequence). The germline V and J ends were trimmed by 6 bases and 0 bases, with 8 bases remaining between them. As DNA, the CDR3 is TGTGCCAGCAGGGACGGAATGAACACTGAAGCTTTCTTT. It translates to CASRDGMNTEAFF.

The chain has TRBV30 and TRBJ1-4; D may be TRBD1 (5 bases). CDR3 size: 15 residues. Between the trimmed V and J ends, which lost 8 bases and 1 base, there was a span of 17 bases. Germline V gene data show CDR1 as GTSNPN and CDR2 as SVGIG (reference sequence). Written as DNA, the CDR3 is TGTGCCGGCTCACCGGGGCTGGGAACTAATGAAAAACTGTTTTTT. As protein: CAGSPGLGTNEKLFF.

V gene TRBV4-1 combines with J gene TRBJ1-1, with D possibly matching TRBD1 (5 bases). Germline V gives CDR1 MGHRA, CDR2 YSYEKL. There are 16 residues in the CDR3. V lost 2 bases and J lost 2, with 15 bases in between. CDR3 sequence: CASSQRAGGENTEAFF. CDR3 DNA sequence: TGCGCCAGCAGCCAACGAGCGGGGGGTGAAAACACTGAAGCTTTCTTT.

About this clonotype itself: The junction differs from germline at one of its ends, possibly a read error. The chain is built from TRBV10-1 and TRBJ1-4, with 8 bases matching TRBD1. The germline V gene encodes CDR1 WNHNN and CDR2 SYGVQD (reference sequence). The CDR3 is made up of 16 amino acids. CDR3 loop: CASSPGTDRGGEELLF. The CDR3 DNA reads TGCGCCAGCAGTCCCGGGACCGACAGGGGCGGTGAAGAACTGCTTTTT.

By sample fraction, this clonotype is medium-sized (0.01 to 0.1%). This sequence joins TRBV7-6 and TRBJ1-5; 10 bases align to TRBD1. Looked up from germline, CDR1 is SGHVS and CDR2 is FNYEAQ. This CDR3 is 20 amino acids long. V was pared by 1 base and J by 0 bases, with 12 bases of the junction left unmatched. CDR3 in amino acids: CASSLDIPGQGRISNQPQHF. The DNA of the CDR3 is TGTGCCAGCAGCTTAGATATACCGGGACAGGGGCGAATTAGCAATCAGCCCCAGCATTTT.

This clonotype is labeled medium-sized. The chain uses TRBV6-5 and TRBJ2-7; D might be TRBD1 or TRBD2, each matching 5 bases. Trimming left V 0 bases short and J 5 bases short, with 17 bases between. This CDR3 comprises 16 residues. Germline V lookup: CDR1 MNHEY, CDR2 SVGAGI. The CDR3 here is CASSYSKTWGFDEQYF. The CDR3 nucleotides read TGTGCCAGCAGTTACTCGAAGACTTGGGGGTTTGACGAGCAGTACTTC.

This clonotype showed up many times. The V gene is TRBV2, the J gene TRBJ2-3; 10 positions match TRBD2. Germline V CDR1 and CDR2: SNHLY, FYNNEI. The junction had 7 bases not matched to a gene; V was cut back by 2 bases and J by 2 bases. CDR3 length: 17 amino acids. The CDR3 DNA reads TGTGCCAGCAGTGAAACTAGCGGGATTGATAACACAGATACGCAGTATTTT. It translates to CASSETSGIDNTDTQYF.

The chain uses TRBV4-2 and TRBJ2-7, with D unclear. Looked up from germline, CDR1 is LGHNA and CDR2 is YNFKEQ. CDR3 length: 14 residues. The V and J ends lost 0 bases and 5 bases respectively, with 11 bases between them. CDR3 bases: TGTGCCAGCAGCCAAGAAGAGAGTAGGGACGAGCAGTACTTC. Translated: CASSQEESRDEQYF.

In regard to this clonotype: Just one base apart from a much larger clone, this may be a read error. The V and J genes are TRBV11-2 and TRBJ2-5, with 9 bases fitting TRBD2. CDR1 is SGHAT, CDR2 FQNNGV, per germline. CDR3 length: 14 amino acids. The CDR3 coding sequence is TGTGCCAGCAGCTTAGGACTAGCGGATGAGACCCGGTACTTC. This translates into CASSLGLADETRYF.

This clonotype is medium-sized. In DNA, the CDR3 is TGTGCCAGTAGTGGGTCCCACGAGCAGTACTTC. The encoded protein is CASSGSHEQYF. This chain joins TRBV19 and TRBJ2-7; D gene unclear. Germline values: CDR1 LNHDA, CDR2 SQIVND (reference sequence). The germline V and J ends were trimmed by 5 bases and 5 bases, with 7 bases remaining between them. The CDR3 is 11 amino acids.

This clonotype was detected once. Since a much larger clone is just one base distant, this may be a read error. The rearrangement uses TRBV29-1 and TRBJ2-7; D perhaps matches TRBD2 (6 bases). CDR1 and CDR2 (germline): SQVTM, ANQGSEA. The CDR3 extends over 13 amino acids. CDR3 sequence: CSVERDGLYGQYF. The CDR3 DNA reads as TGCAGCGTTGAGCGGGACGGCTTATACGGGCAGTACTTC.

This clonotype rates as medium-sized. The genes are TRBV30 and TRBJ2-7; D gene uncertain. Germline CDR1 GTSNPN, CDR2 SVGIG (reference sequence). The CDR3 consists of 13 residues. Between the trimmed V and J ends, which lost 0 bases and 3 bases, there was a span of 9 bases. CDR3 sequence (DNA): TGTGCCTGGAGTGTACACGGCGGCTACGAGCAGTACTTC. Encoded protein: CAWSVHGGYEQYF. The whole variable domain, remainder taken from reference TRBV30 and TRBJ2-7, is SQTIHQWPATLVQPVGSPLSLECTVEGTSNPNLYWYRQAAGRGLQLLFYSVGIGQISSEVPQNLSASRPQDRQFILSSKKLLLSDSGFYLCAWSVHGGYEQYFGPGTRLTVT.

Many counts were recorded for this clonotype. The V call is TRBV7-3, the J call TRBJ1-1, with TRBD1 identical over 8 bases. The germline gives CDR1 SGHTA, CDR2 FQGTGA. Losses at the gene ends were 5 bases for V and 2 bases for J; bases not matched to a gene: 7. The CDR3 is 15 residues long. CDR3 DNA: TGTGCCAGCAGCCTGACCGGGACAGGAAACACTGAAGCTTTCTTT. This translates into CASSLTGTGNTEAFF.

This clonotype was picked up one time. In this CDR3 the conserved last residue, phenylalanine or tryptophan, is missing, so a read error is likely. V is TRBV5-4 and J is TRBJ1-1; D unresolved. The CDR3 has 11 residues. Trimming left V 4 bases short and J 2 bases short, with 3 bases between. Looked up from germline, CDR1 is SGHNT and CDR2 is YYREEE (reference sequence). The DNA for the CDR3 is TGTGCCAGCAGCACAAACACTGAAGCTTTCTCT. Translating it yields CASSTNTEAFS.

This clonotype was counted many times. The rearrangement uses TRBV6-6 and TRBJ2-1; 11 nucleotides align to TRBD2. V shed 1 base and J 8 bases; nucleotides not matched to a gene: 16. Per the germline V gene, CDR1 is MNHNY and CDR2 is SVGAGI (reference sequence). CDR3 size: 19 residues. The CDR3 bases are TGTGCCAGCAGTTACTACATGGGTGATAGCGGGAGGGCCATCGATGAGCAGTTCTTC. The encoded protein is CASSYYMGDSGRAIDEQFF.

This clonotype was detected many times. The chain employs TRBV13 and TRBJ2-7; D tentatively reads TRBD1 or TRBD2 (5 bases each). Germline loops: CDR1 PRHDT, CDR2 FYEKMQ (reference sequence). The CDR3 spans 15 residues. V lost 5 bases to trimming and J lost 2 bases, with 16 bases between them. CDR3 coding DNA: TGTGCCAGCAGCGCTTCCGGGACCGACACCTACGAGCAGTACTTC. Translated: CASSASGTDTYEQYF.

This clonotype rates as medium-sized. The J gene is TRBJ2-5, the V gene TRBV2; D may be TRBD2 (6 bases). Germline CDR1 is SNHLY and CDR2 is FYNNEI. The CDR3 is 11 amino acids. The CDR3 DNA reads as TGTGGAACGACTAGCCAAGAGACCCAGTACTTC. Protein sequence: CGTTSQETQYF.

By sample fraction, this clonotype is medium-sized (0.01 to 0.1%). The CDR3 sequence is CAISESDRKSNQPQHF. The CDR3 DNA follows: TGTGCCATCAGTGAGTCTGACCGAAAGAGCAATCAGCCCCAGCATTTT. The chain joins TRBV10-3 to TRBJ1-5; D is undetermined. Looked up from germline, CDR1 is ENHRY and CDR2 is SYGVKD. Trimming cost V 0 bases and J 1 base, with 10 bases left between them. The CDR3 is made up of 16 amino acids.

This clonotype has at least ten counts. This sequence joins TRBV5-8 and TRBJ1-1; tentative D call: TRBD1 (5 bases). This CDR3 contains 15 residues. Looked up from germline, CDR1 is SGHTS and CDR2 is YDEGEE. Trimming took off 4 bases at V and 4 bases at J, with 17 bases between the two ends. The chain's CDR3 is CASSPRRVRGTEAFF. CDR3 nucleotide sequence: TGTGCCAGCAGCCCACGCAGGGTTCGAGGCACTGAAGCTTTCTTT.

Sample share makes this clonotype medium-sized (0.01 to 0.1%). The chain is built from TRBV4-1 and TRBJ1-1; D call uncertain. This CDR3 comprises 16 residues. V was pared by 6 bases and J by 0 bases, with 17 bases between. Germline assignment: CDR1 MGHRA and CDR2 YSYEKL. CDR3 DNA sequence: TGCGCCAGCAGGCAGCGGTCCGAACCCATGAACACTGAAGCTTTCTTT. Residues: CASRQRSEPMNTEAFF.

This clonotype is categorized as medium-sized. V is TRBV6-6 and J is TRBJ1-3, with TRBD1 identical over 8 bases. Germline V gives CDR1 MNHNY, CDR2 SVGAGI (reference sequence). J was trimmed by 1 base and V by 6 bases; bases with no gene match: 17. CDR3 size: 19 residues. The DNA of the CDR3 is TGTGCCAGCAGCATGACAAGGGTCCCGACAGGGGTTTCTGGAAACACCATATATTTT. It translates to CASSMTRVPTGVSGNTIYF.